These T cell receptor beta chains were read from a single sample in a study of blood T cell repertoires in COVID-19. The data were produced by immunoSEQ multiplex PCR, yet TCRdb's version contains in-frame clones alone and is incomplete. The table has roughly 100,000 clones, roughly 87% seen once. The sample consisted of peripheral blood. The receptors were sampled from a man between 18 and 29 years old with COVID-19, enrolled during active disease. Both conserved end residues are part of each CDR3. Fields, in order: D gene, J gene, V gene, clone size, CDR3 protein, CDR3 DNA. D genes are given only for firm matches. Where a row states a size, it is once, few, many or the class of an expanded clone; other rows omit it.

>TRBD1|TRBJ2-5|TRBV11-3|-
CASSGKTGDIGETQYF
TGTGCCAGCAGCGGGAAGACAGGGGATATCGGAGAGACCCAGTACTTC
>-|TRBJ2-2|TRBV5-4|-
CASSFRSTGELFF
TGTGCCAGCAGTTTCAGGTCCACCGGGGAGCTGTTTTTT
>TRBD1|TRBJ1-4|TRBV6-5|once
CATPGQSNEKLFF
TGTGCCACCCCGGGACAGTCTAATGAAAAACTGTTTTTT
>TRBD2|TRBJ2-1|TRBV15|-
CATSRDPRASGRWDEQFF
TGTGCCACCAGCAGAGATCCCCGAGCTAGCGGGAGATGGGATGAGCAGTTCTTC
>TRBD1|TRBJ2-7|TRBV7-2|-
CASSLAQGAHEQYF
TGTGCCAGCAGCTTAGCACAGGGGGCCCACGAGCAGTACTTC
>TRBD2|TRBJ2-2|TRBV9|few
CASSVLAGGPSGELFF
TGTGCCAGCAGCGTACTAGCGGGAGGGCCGTCTGGGGAGCTGTTTTTT
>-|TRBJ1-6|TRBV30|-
CAWSGYRQVRALSGSLHF
TGTGCCTGGAGTGGCTACAGACAGGTTCGGGCTTTGAGTGGTTCCCTCCACTTT
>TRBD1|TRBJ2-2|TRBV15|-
CATRTQGPGELFF
TGTGCCACCAGAACACAGGGGCCCGGGGAGCTGTTTTTT
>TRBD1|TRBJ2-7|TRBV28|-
CASSGPDRGYEQYF
TGTGCCAGCAGTGGACCGGACAGGGGCTACGAGCAGTACTTC
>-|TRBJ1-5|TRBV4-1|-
CASSRGLREGQPQHF
TGCGCCAGCAGCCGGGGACTGAGGGAGGGTCAGCCCCAGCATTTT
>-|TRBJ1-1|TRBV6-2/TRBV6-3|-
CASSYPDTLAFF
TGTGCCAGCAGTTACCCGGACACTTTAGCTTTCTTT
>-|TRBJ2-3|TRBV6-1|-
CASSEVSSRDTQYF
TGTGCCAGCAGTGAAGTATCTAGCCGAGATACGCAGTATTTT
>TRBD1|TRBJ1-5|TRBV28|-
CASRKPGQGGNQPQHF
TGTGCCAGCAGAAAACCTGGACAGGGGGGAAATCAGCCCCAGCATTTT
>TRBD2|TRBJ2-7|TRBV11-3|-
CASSLGLAGTYEQYF
TGTGCCAGCAGCCTGGGACTAGCGGGTACCTACGAGCAGTACTTC
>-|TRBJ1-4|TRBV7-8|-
CASSETGWPREKLLF
TGTGCCAGCAGCGAAACAGGGTGGCCAAGGGAAAAACTGCTTTTT
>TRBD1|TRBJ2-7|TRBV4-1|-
CASSQGADRATYEQYF
TGCGCCAGCAGCCAAGGCGCGGACAGGGCTACCTACGAGCAGTACTTC
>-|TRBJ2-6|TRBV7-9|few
CASSASRTASGANVLTF
TGTGCCAGCAGCGCAAGTAGGACAGCCTCTGGGGCCAACGTCCTGACTTTC
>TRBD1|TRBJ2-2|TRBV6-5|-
CASRGQGQNTGELFF
TGTGCCAGCAGGGGACAGGGGCAGAACACCGGGGAGCTGTTTTTT
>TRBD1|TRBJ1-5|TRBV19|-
CASTKQGAGQPQHF
TGTGCCAGTACCAAACAGGGGGCAGGTCAGCCCCAGCATTTT
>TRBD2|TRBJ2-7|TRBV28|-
CASSLPADSGRAPMGYEQYF
TGTGCCAGCAGTTTACCGGCGGATAGCGGGAGGGCCCCTATGGGCTACGAGCAGTACTTC
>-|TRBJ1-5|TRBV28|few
CASSLVQGNQPQHF
TGTGCCAGCAGTTTAGTGCAGGGCAATCAGCCCCAGCATTTT
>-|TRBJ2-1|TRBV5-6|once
CASSLGGLTMEQFF
TGTGCCAGCAGCTTGGGTGGCTTAACTATGGAGCAGTTCTTC
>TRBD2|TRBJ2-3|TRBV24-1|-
CATSDPLGLAGADTQYF
TGTGCCACCAGTGATCCCCTGGGACTAGCAGGAGCAGATACGCAGTATTTT
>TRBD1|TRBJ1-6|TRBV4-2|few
CASSQLPPGQQNSPLHF
TGTGCCAGCAGCCAACTACCTCCGGGACAGCAGAATTCACCCCTCCACTTT
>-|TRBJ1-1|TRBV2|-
CASSVGHLKGNTEAFF
TGTGCCAGCAGTGTGGGACACCTAAAAGGGAACACTGAAGCTTTCTTT
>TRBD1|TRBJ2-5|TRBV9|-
CASSVGQGAYRETQYF
TGTGCCAGCAGCGTAGGGCAGGGGGCTTATCGAGAGACCCAGTACTTC
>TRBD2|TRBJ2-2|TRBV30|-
CAWREGAGDTGELFF
TGTGCCTGGAGAGAAGGAGCGGGAGACACCGGGGAGCTGTTTTTT
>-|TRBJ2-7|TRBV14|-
CASSQDQSYEQYF
TGTGCCAGCAGCCAAGATCAGTCGTACGAGCAGTACTTC
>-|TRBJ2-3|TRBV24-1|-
CATSDPTTGSKDTQYF
TGTGCCACCAGTGATCCTACGACAGGTAGCAAAGATACGCAGTATTTT
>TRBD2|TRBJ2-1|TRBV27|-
CASSLAGVGINEQFF
TGTGCCAGCAGTTTAGCGGGAGTAGGCATAAATGAGCAGTTCTTC
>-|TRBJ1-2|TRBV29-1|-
CSVEDRGRYYGYTF
TGCAGCGTTGAAGATAGGGGCAGGTACTATGGCTACACCTTC
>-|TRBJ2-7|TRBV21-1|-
CASSPHDSSSYEQYF
TGTGCCAGCAGCCCCCATGACTCGAGCTCCTACGAGCAGTACTTC
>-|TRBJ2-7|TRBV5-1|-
CASSLSGSSYEQYF
TGCGCCAGCAGCTTAAGCGGTAGCTCCTACGAGCAGTACTTC
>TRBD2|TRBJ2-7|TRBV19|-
CASSMGGLAGGEQYF
TGTGCCAGTAGTATGGGGGGGCTAGCGGGAGGCGAGCAGTACTTC
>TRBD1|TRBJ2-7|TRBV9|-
CASSVGTGVSYEQYF
TGTGCCAGCAGCGTAGGGACAGGGGTATCCTACGAGCAGTACTTC
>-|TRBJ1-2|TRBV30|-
CAWSVSSGLGYTF
TGTGCCTGGAGTGTATCTTCGGGACTCGGCTACACCTTC
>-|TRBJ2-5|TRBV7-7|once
CASSLMGPQETQYF
TGTGCTAGCAGCCTAATGGGGCCCCAAGAGACCCAGTACTTC
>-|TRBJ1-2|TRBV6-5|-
CASSPRDTNYGYTF
TGTGCCAGCAGTCCCCGGGACACTAACTATGGCTACACCTTC
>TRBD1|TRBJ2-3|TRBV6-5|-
CASTPDRGDTQYF
TGTGCCAGCACCCCGGACAGGGGAGATACGCAGTATTTT
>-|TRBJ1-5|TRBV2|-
CASSLNQPQHF
TGTGCCAGCTCCTTGAATCAGCCCCAGCATTTT
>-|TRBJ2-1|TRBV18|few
CASSPRGGRIGTARGNEQFF
TGTGCCAGCTCCCCTAGGGGGGGCAGAATCGGGACTGCCCGGGGAAATGAGCAGTTCTTC
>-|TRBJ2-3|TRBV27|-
CASSFMAQTDTQYF
TGTGCCAGCAGTTTTATGGCACAAACAGATACGCAGTATTTT
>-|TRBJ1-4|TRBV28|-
CASSSLDSAHNEKLFF
TGTGCCAGCAGTTCTCTCGACAGTGCGCATAATGAAAAACTGTTTTTT
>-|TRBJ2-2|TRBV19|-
CASSIVVGRRTGELFF
TGTGCCAGTAGTATAGTGGTCGGCAGGCGAACCGGGGAGCTGTTTTTT